This T cell receptor beta chain was sequenced in a study of blood T cell repertoires in COVID-19. Looking at the study overall: T cells, B-cell-depleted T cells, or PBMCs provided the cDNA or gDNA that served as material.

TCRdb's copy holds only in-frame clones and misses some; the assay was immunoSEQ multiplex PCR. The sample lists 90,000 to 100,000 clones, roughly 72% occurring once. This CDR3 spans 16 amino acids. Germline-derived CDR1 and CDR2 are MGHRA and YSYEKL. J lost 2 bases, V lost 4 bases, and 8 bases had no gene match. V and J are TRBV4-1 and TRBJ1-5; 7 bases line up with TRBD1. This receptor was taken from a woman in her sixties in a cohort sampled during active or convalescent COVID-19. Material for sequencing was peripheral blood. The CDR3 region has the DNA TGCGCCAGCAGCCCCCAGGGGGGTAGGGGCAATCAGCCCCAGCATTTT. Translating gives CASSPQGGRGNQPQHF.